The source of this TCR beta chain is a study of identical twins. Notes on the study in general: Insertions ran lower in abundant cord blood beta clonotypes, though not in memory repertoires.

Per the germline V gene, CDR1 is SGHRS and CDR2 is YFSETQ. The CDR3 has 17 residues. Trimming stripped 1 base from V and 6 bases from J, with 23 bases between. This clonotype is a singleton in its sample. The antigen is undetermined. TCRdb called the 5' RACE reads again in MiXCR, with one record for every CDR3 protein. Here the sample spans 400,000 to 550,000 distinct CDR3 sequences, approximately 24% being singletons. This same sample was also taken into another study, of T cells expressing NK-cell markers. As that report states: Sequenced donors, eight in total, included seven who were HCMV-seropositive and one who was seronegative. A range of about 1.0-8% of CD8+ T cells consisted of dominant NKG2C+ clonotypes in about six donors.

The sequencing sample was made of CD4+ T cells sorted from blood. The clonotype was recovered from a woman in her late teens or twenties in good health. The V call is TRBV5-1, the J call TRBJ2-7, with D perhaps assigned TRBD1 or TRBD2 (5 bases each). The CDR3 region has the DNA TGCGCCAGCAGCTTGATCCCCGTCGGGGAATTAAGGGGCGAGCAGTACTTC. Residues: CASSLIPVGELRGEQYF.